These 29 T cell receptor beta chains share one sample of origin, sequenced in a study of CD8 T cells in Susac syndrome. Random hexamers were used to reverse transcribe the RNA input (about 0.5 to 1 ug). TCRdb fed the immunoSEQ multiplex PCR reads into MiXCR, producing one record per CDR3 protein. This table has some 160,000 distinct CDR3 sequences, almost 96% appearing once. Sequencing was done on a sample of CD4+ T cells from PBMCs. The receptors were sampled from a human donor with Susac syndrome.

This sequence joins TRBV18 and TRBJ1-5, with D possibly matching TRBD1 (5 bases). The CDR3 totals 14 residues. CDR1 and CDR2 (germline): KGHSH, LQKENI. V lost 8 bases to trimming and J lost 7 bases, with 18 bases between them. CDR3 amino acids: CASHRGIGGQPQHF. CDR3 in DNA: TGTGCCAGCCACCGGGGCATTGGGGGACAGCCCCAGCATTTT.

J is TRBJ1-2 and V is TRBV23-1; TRBD1 matches 10 bases. TRBV23-1 falls under the ORF class, with uncertain function. The CDR3 totals 13 residues. V shed 3 bases, J shed 8 bases, and the junction held 3 bases outside the gene matches. CDR3 sequence (DNA): TGCGCCAGCAGTCACGGGACAGGGGAAGGCTACACCTTC. This sequence encodes CASSHGTGEGYTF.

The V call is TRBV20-1, the J call TRBJ2-4, with D perhaps matching TRBD2 (5 bases). V was shortened by 5 bases and J by 8 bases, with 16 bases between the two germline ends. The CDR3 has 13 amino acids. Looked up from germline, CDR1 is DFQATT and CDR2 is SNEGSKA (reference sequence). CDR3 region: CSAVRTSADIQYF. CDR3 nucleotide sequence: TGCAGTGCTGTCCGGACTTCCGCGGACATTCAGTACTTC.

This chain connects TRBV4-2 to TRBJ1-5; D gene uncertain. The germline gives CDR1 LGHNA, CDR2 YNFKEQ. This CDR3 comprises 14 residues. Trimming took 0 bases from V and 7 from J, leaving 10 bases between them. The CDR3 region is CASSQEAPFQPQHF. The CDR3 DNA sequence: TGTGCCAGCAGCCAAGAGGCCCCCTTCCAGCCCCAGCATTTT.

The V call is TRBV28, the J call TRBJ2-7; 10 bases are shared with TRBD2. J lost 3 bases, V lost 5 bases, and 7 bases had no gene match. The CDR3 consists of 15 residues. The germline CDR1 and CDR2 sequences are MDHEN and SYDVKM. CDR3 region: CASSPSGSPNYEQYF. In DNA, the CDR3 is TGTGCCAGCAGTCCTAGCGGGAGTCCCAACTACGAGCAGTACTTC.

The chain employs TRBV6-5 and TRBJ1-1; TRBD1 is a possible D gene (5 bases). CDR1 and CDR2 from the germline V gene are MNHEY and SVGAGI. This CDR3 spans 13 amino acids. Deletions cut 3 bases from V and 4 bases from J, with 9 bases between. CDR3 loop: CASSYSGGTEAFF. CDR3 in DNA: TGTGCCAGCAGTTATTCGGGGGGCACTGAAGCTTTCTTT.

V usage is TRBV6-5 and J usage is TRBJ1-5; D might be TRBD1 (6 bases). The CDR3 runs to 13 residues. The V gene lost 6 bases and the J gene lost 3 bases, with 9 bases spanning the gap. The germline V gene encodes CDR1 MNHEY and CDR2 SVGAGI. CDR3 sequence (DNA): TGTGCCAGCAGCAACAGGGACAATCAGCCCCAGCATTTT. Amino acid sequence: CASSNRDNQPQHF.

This clonotype appeared a single time. The gene calls are TRBV20-1 and TRBJ2-1; 14 bases are a match to TRBD2. Unmatched junction bases numbered 3, after V lost 3 bases and J lost 2 bases. The CDR3 length is 16 residues. Germline CDR1 DFQATT, CDR2 SNEGSKA (reference sequence). The CDR3, as DNA: TGCAGTGCTAGCCGACTAGCGGGAGGGACCTACAATGAGCAGTTCTTC. Translating gives CSASRLAGGTYNEQFF.

DNA for the CDR3: TGTGCCAGCAGCCAAGAGTGGGGGTACCCTAGCAATGAGCAGTTCTTC. Protein product: CASSQEWGYPSNEQFF. This chain connects TRBV14 to TRBJ2-1, with D possibly being TRBD1 or TRBD2 (5 bases each). Trimming stripped 0 bases from V and 6 bases from J, with 15 bases between. The CDR3 contains 16 residues. Germline CDR1 and CDR2: SGHDN and FVKESK.

This chain uses TRBV7-2 with TRBJ2-3; possible D gene TRBD1, 6 bases. There are 13 residues in the CDR3. Germline-derived CDR1 and CDR2 are SGHTA and FQGNSA. Trimming stripped 8 bases from V and 4 bases from J, with 13 bases between. CDR3 DNA sequence: TGTGCCAGCCGCATCACAGGGTCAGATACGCAGTATTTT. Translated: CASRITGSDTQYF. The entire variable domain, with the rest obtained from reference TRBV7-2 and TRBJ2-3, is as follows: GAGVSQSPSNKVTEKGKDVELRCDPISGHTALYWYRQSLGQGLEFLIYFQGNSAPDKSGLPSDRFSAERTGGSVSTLTIQRTQQEDSAVYLCASRITGSDTQYFGPGTRLTVL.

The CDR3 DNA sequence: TGCGCCAGCAGCTCAGATCGACAGGGATTCCACAATGAGCAGTTCTTC. This gives the protein CASSSDRQGFHNEQFF. The V call is TRBV5-1, the J call TRBJ2-1, with 7 bases fitting TRBD1. Germline lookup yields CDR1 SGHRS and CDR2 YFSETQ. With V trimmed by 3 bases and J by 5 bases, 11 bases remained unmatched. The CDR3 length is 16 residues.

The chain employs TRBV5-1 and TRBJ2-7; 7 bases match TRBD2. Per germline, CDR1 SGHRS and CDR2 YFSETQ. There are 14 residues in the CDR3. After removal of 6 bases from V and 5 bases from J, the junction contained 11 bases not matched to a gene. In nucleotides, the CDR3 is TGCGCCAGCAAACCTCTGGGGGGGGTACACGAGCAGTACTTC. This translates into CASKPLGGVHEQYF.

This sequence joins TRBV2 and TRBJ2-5; D is uncertain. From germline, CDR1 is SNHLY and CDR2 FYNNEI. This CDR3 contains 14 residues. The germline V and J ends were trimmed by 2 bases and 1 base, with 8 bases remaining between them. Here the CDR3 reads CASSEYQSQETQYF. CDR3 bases: TGTGCCAGCAGTGAATACCAGAGCCAAGAGACCCAGTACTTC.

There are a few counts of this clonotype. The V call is TRBV29-1, the J call TRBJ2-5, with D maybe TRBD1 (6 bases). With 3 bases removed from V and 0 bases from J, the gap between germline ends came to 8 bases. Germline V lookup: CDR1 SQVTM, CDR2 ANQGSEA. The CDR3 has 13 amino acids. The CDR3 region is CSVEGTHQETQYF. Written as DNA, the CDR3 is TGCAGCGTTGAGGGGACACACCAAGAGACCCAGTACTTC. The whole variable domain, filled in from reference TRBV29-1 and TRBJ2-5, reads SAVISQKPSRDICQRGTSLTIQCQVDSQVTMMFWYRQQPGQSLTLIATANQGSEATYESGFVIDKFPISRPNLTFSTLTVSNMSPEDSSIYLCSVEGTHQETQYFGPGTRLLVL.

The CDR3 coding sequence is TGTGCCACCAGCAGAGAAGGTGGGACCGAAAACATTCAGTACTTC. It encodes CATSREGGTENIQYF. The chain recombines TRBV15 with TRBJ2-4, with D tentatively TRBD1 or TRBD2 (5 bases each). V was trimmed by 0 bases and J by 5 bases, leaving 11 bases between them. The germline CDR1 and CDR2 sequences are LNHNV and YYDKDF (reference sequence). The CDR3 contains 15 residues.

The chain joins TRBV4-2 to TRBJ2-5; 7 bases are a match to TRBD1. Trimming took 3 bases from V and 1 from J; bases not matched to a gene: 5. Germline CDR1 is LGHNA and CDR2 is YNFKEQ. The CDR3 runs to 15 residues. CDR3 sequence: CASSHGDRFQETQYF. DNA of the CDR3: TGTGCCAGCAGCCACGGGGACAGATTCCAAGAGACCCAGTACTTC.

The chain recombines TRBV29-1 with TRBJ2-7; D is uncertain. Deletions cut 4 bases from V and 4 bases from J, with 14 bases between. The germline V gene has CDR1 SQVTM and CDR2 ANQGSEA. This CDR3 has 13 residues. The CDR3, as DNA: TGCAGCGTTGTTTTGGTCCCTCCGTACGAGCAGTACTTC. This encodes CSVVLVPPYEQYF.

The rearrangement links TRBV20-1 to TRBJ2-3, with 7 bases that match TRBD2. Germline V gene data show CDR1 as DFQATT and CDR2 as SNEGSKA (reference sequence). V shed 3 bases, J shed 6 bases, and the junction held 6 bases outside the gene matches. This CDR3 is built from 13 residues. The DNA for the CDR3 is TGCAGTGCTAGCGTTGCGGGAGTGGATACGCAGTATTTT. Encoded protein: CSASVAGVDTQYF.

V usage is TRBV27 and J usage is TRBJ2-5; weak D call: TRBD1 (7 bases). V lost 5 bases and J 4 bases, leaving 14 bases between the germline ends. CDR3 length: 14 residues. From germline, CDR1 is MNHEY and CDR2 SMNVEV (reference sequence). The CDR3 spells CASSPRGVGETQYF. The CDR3 bases are TGTGCCAGCAGTCCCAGGGGGGTGGGAGAGACCCAGTACTTC.

The V call is TRBV11-3, the J call TRBJ2-2; TRBD2 might be the D (5 bases). The V gene's germline CDR1 is SGHNT and CDR2 YENEEA. V gave up 5 bases and J gave up 8 bases, with 12 bases separating them. There are 13 residues in the CDR3. The CDR3 reads CASSLDYPGELFF. The CDR3 DNA follows: TGTGCCAGCAGCCTCGACTATCCAGGGGAGCTGTTTTTT.

The chain combines TRBV5-1 with TRBJ1-2; 9 nucleotides line up with TRBD1. The germline CDR1 and CDR2 sequences are SGHRS and YFSETQ. This CDR3 contains 16 residues. J gave up 6 bases and V 3 bases, and 12 bases lay outside the gene matches. CDR3 residues: CASSYARQGEFDGYTF. For the CDR3, the DNA is TGCGCCAGCAGCTACGCCCGACAGGGGGAATTTGATGGCTACACCTTC.

The CDR3, as DNA: TGCAGTGCCGCTGGGACAACCACCTATGGCTACACCTTC. This encodes CSAAGTTTYGYTF. V usage is TRBV20-1 and J usage is TRBJ1-2; possibly TRBD1 for D (6 bases). V lost 6 bases to trimming and J lost 4 bases, with 15 bases between them. Germline V gene lookup returns CDR1 DFQATT and CDR2 SNEGSKA (reference sequence). The CDR3 has 13 amino acids.

This chain connects TRBV4-1 to TRBJ2-5, with unresolved D. CDR1 is MGHRA and CDR2 is YSYEKL in the germline V gene. The V gene lost 6 bases and the J gene lost 10 bases, with 18 bases spanning the gap. CDR3 length equals 13 residues. CDR3: CASSGEVPRSQYF. CDR3 coding DNA: TGCGCCAGCAGTGGTGAGGTTCCGAGGAGCCAGTACTTC.

The chain carries TRBV5-1 and TRBJ2-3; tentative D call: TRBD2 (5 bases). This CDR3 is built from 15 residues. V lost 2 bases and J 1 base, leaving 11 bases between the germline ends. Germline CDR1 is SGHRS and CDR2 is YFSETQ. The CDR3 spells CASSLLTIGTDTQYF. The CDR3 nucleotides are TGCGCCAGCAGCTTACTGACTATCGGCACAGATACGCAGTATTTT.

This chain joins TRBV2 and TRBJ2-6, with D hard to call. Trimming took off 5 bases at V and 0 bases at J, with 11 bases between the two ends. The CDR3 totals 16 residues. Germline-derived CDR1 and CDR2 are SNHLY and FYNNEI. The CDR3 reads CASSIDGFSGANVLTF. DNA for the CDR3: TGTGCCAGCAGTATTGACGGATTCTCTGGGGCCAACGTCCTGACTTTC.

The rearrangement uses TRBV24-1 and TRBJ2-5; no clear D. CDR1 and CDR2 from the germline V gene are KGHDR and SFDVKD. The CDR3 extends over 12 amino acids. Trimming shortened V by 3 bases and J by 7 bases, and 8 bases separated the two germline ends. The CDR3 region has the DNA TGTGCCACCAGTGATCCTCACAGGACCCAGTACTTC. It yields the protein CATSDPHRTQYF.

V usage is TRBV5-1 and J usage is TRBJ1-1; 11 bases fit TRBD1. The ends lost 2 bases at V and 11 bases at J; junction bases unmatched: 11. The CDR3 is made up of 15 amino acids. The germline V gene encodes CDR1 SGHRS and CDR2 YFSETQ. The CDR3 DNA follows: TGCGCCAGCAGCTTAGAACGGACAGGGGGCGAGAGGGCTTTCTTT. Residues: CASSLERTGGERAFF. Full variable domain (missing parts from reference TRBV5-1 and TRBJ1-1): KAGVTQTPRYLIKTRGQQVTLSCSPISGHRSVSWYQQTPGQGLQFLFEYFSETQRNKGNFPGRFSGRQFSNSRSEMNVSTLELGDSALYLCASSLERTGGERAFFGQGTRLTVV.

The V and J genes are TRBV15 and TRBJ2-3; TRBD1 matches at 7 bases. This CDR3 has 16 amino acids. The junction had 8 bases not matched to a gene; V was cut back by 0 bases and J by 5 bases. CDR1 and CDR2 (germline): LNHNV, YYDKDF (reference sequence). CDR3 DNA: TGTGCCACCAGCAGAGATAGACAGGGCGCCGGAGATACGCAGTATTTT. Protein sequence: CATSRDRQGAGDTQYF.

This clonotype was recorded once. The rearrangement uses TRBV7-2 and TRBJ2-5; a weak D match, TRBD2 (6 bases). CDR3 length: 17 residues. Germline V CDR1 and CDR2: SGHTA, FQGNSA. V lost 1 base to trimming and J lost 2 bases, with 17 bases between them. CDR3 region: CASSLGVSGTKQETQYF. CDR3 DNA: TGTGCCAGCAGCTTAGGTGTTAGCGGAACCAAACAAGAGACCCAGTACTTC.